This T cell receptor (beta chain) stems from a study of T cells in Graves' hyperthyroidism and ophthalmopathy. The germline gives CDR1 MNHEY, CDR2 SMNVEV (reference sequence). This CDR3 has 16 amino acids. Trimming pared 6 bases from V and 0 bases from J, leaving 17 bases between. The source material, RNA transcripts, was used to amplify TCR beta CDR3 regions. HTBI primers were used for first-round RT-PCR of the TCR CDR3. TCRdb re-derived calls from the multiplex PCR reads in MiXCR, one entry per CDR3 protein. The repertoire holds 350,000 to 400,000 distinct CDR3 sequences, with 15% to 20% as singletons. The table lists this clonotype with many counts. Its antigen is unknown. Study-wide results and limits: Most expanded thyroid clonotypes above 0.001 recurred in blood.

The definition of stable Graves' hyperthyroidism was no ophthalmopathy progression within 18 months. The sample was blood. J is TRBJ1-2 and V is TRBV27; possibly TRBD1 for D (5 bases). The receptor was derived from a woman aged 18-29 years with Graves' hyperthyroidism. The CDR3 here is CASSPGATGANYGYTF. For the CDR3, the DNA is TGTGCCAGCAGCCCCGGGGCGACGGGAGCTAACTATGGCTACACCTTC.